Reported below is one T cell receptor beta chain. The data were taken from a study of shared T cell receptors in the human thymus. Produced via immunoSEQ multiplex PCR; TCRdb's table is partial and in-frame only. Seen here are 630,000 or so clones, 87% observed once, and the top ten hold 0.0094%. Germline CDR1 reads LNHNV; CDR2 reads YYDKDF (reference sequence). The CDR3 spans 18 residues. V lost 0 bases and J lost 4; bases outside the gene matches: 8. These data also formed part of another study, on human thymus T cells.

The chain couples TRBV15 to TRBJ2-3; 12 nucleotides match TRBD2. The material sequenced was thymocytes. The source of this sequence is a boy under three years old with a congenital heart defect. The CDR3 DNA is TGTGCCACCAGCAGAGATTTACTAGCGGGAGGCGTCGCAGATACGCAGTATTTT. This translates into CATSRDLLAGGVADTQYF.